The table lists the clone carrying this TCR beta chain with many counts. What it binds is unknown. Constant-segment primers served in 5'RACE that generated TCR alpha and TCR beta cDNA libraries bearing sample barcodes and UMIs. MiXCR, applied by TCRdb to the 5' RACE reads, yields one record per CDR3 protein. The sample includes around 210,000 distinct CDR3 sequences, 9.5% of them seen just once. The V segment lost 4 bases and the J segment 7 bases; nucleotides outside the gene matches: 15. Germline lookup yields CDR1 ENHRY and CDR2 SYGVKD. The CDR3 runs 19 residues. These data belong to a study of T-cell memory formation after mild COVID-19. At the level of the study: For the most part, TCR clusters were specific to one donor. Study findings and constraints: Later expanders leaned CD4+, whereas day 15 to 85 contracting clones were balanced CD4/CD8. CD4+ contracting clones lay mainly in CM and EM, CD8+ ones in EMRA.

The chain joins TRBV10-3 to TRBJ2-2; 13 bases are a match to TRBD2. The source is a man younger than 35 who had mild COVID-19 (a few samples of this study predate the infection). Cell type and time point are not known. The sequencing sample was made of PBMCs or a T cell subset sorted from them (not recorded which). This CDR3 reads CAISAGLAGAITIFGELFF. The CDR3 DNA follows: TGTGCCATCAGTGCCGGACTAGCGGGGGCTATCACCATATTCGGGGAGCTGTTTTTT.